The 24 T cell receptor beta chains below come from one sample, sequenced in a study of control samples from healthy donors and cancer patients. Clones were sequenced by immunoSEQ multiplex PCR, and TCRdb holds only the in-frame ones, with some missing. The repertoire consists of approximately 110,000 clones, with 80% to 90% occurring once and the leading ten covering approximately 16%. Specimen: blood. These receptor sequences come from a woman aged 50 to 60 in good health.

This CDR3 reads CASSLSRITDTQYF. Written as DNA, the CDR3 is TGTGCCAGCAGTTTATCACGGATCACAGATACGCAGTATTTT. The chain recombines TRBV27 with TRBJ2-3; no clear D gene. Trimming cost V 0 bases and J 2 bases, with 6 bases left between them. The CDR3 length is 14 residues. CDR1 and CDR2 (germline): MNHEY, SMNVEV (reference sequence).

The V and J genes are TRBV11-2 and TRBJ2-3, with 8 bases aligning to TRBD2. CDR1 is SGHAT and CDR2 is FQNNGV in the germline V gene. The CDR3 spans 15 residues. Trimming cost V 5 bases and J 0 bases; bases outside gene matches: 4. CDR3 coding DNA: TGTGCCAGCAGCCACGTAGCGGGGAGCACAGATACGCAGTATTTT. Encoded protein: CASSHVAGSTDTQYF. Full variable domain (missing parts from reference TRBV11-2 and TRBJ2-3): EAGVAQSPRYKIIEKRQSVAFWCNPISGHATLYWYQQILGQGPKLLIQFQNNGVVDDSQLPKDRFSAERLKGVDSTLKIQPAKLEDSAVYLCASSHVAGSTDTQYFGPGTRLTVL.

The V call is TRBV18, the J call TRBJ2-5; D is unresolved. Deletions cut 2 bases from V and 3 bases from J, with 10 bases between. The germline CDR1 and CDR2 sequences are KGHSH and LQKENI. The CDR3 sequence is 14 residues long. In DNA form, the CDR3 reads TGTGCCAGCTCACCAACGACGGTAGAAGAGACCCAGTACTTC. Protein sequence: CASSPTTVEETQYF.

This rearrangement joins TRBV30 to TRBJ2-1; D ambiguous. Germline assignment: CDR1 GTSNPN and CDR2 SVGIG (reference sequence). V was shortened by 4 bases and J by 2 bases, with 9 bases between the two germline ends. The CDR3 length is 13 residues. In DNA form, the CDR3 reads TGTGCCTGGAACGGAAATCCCTACAATGAGCAGTTCTTC. It encodes CAWNGNPYNEQFF.

This rearrangement joins TRBV5-3 to TRBJ1-1; tentative D call: TRBD1 (5 bases). TRBV5-3 carries the ORF label, with uncertain function. Trimming took off 4 bases at V and 1 base at J, with 14 bases between the two ends. The CDR3 contains 15 residues. The chain's CDR3 is CARSGNRGRNTEAFF. The CDR3 DNA reads TGTGCCAGAAGCGGTAATAGGGGTAGGAACACTGAAGCTTTCTTT.

J is TRBJ2-5 and V is TRBV30; the D is unclear. CDR1 GTSNPN and CDR2 SVGIG come from the germline V gene (reference sequence). The CDR3 totals 11 residues. Trimming shortened V by 3 bases and J by 8 bases, and 10 bases separated the two germline ends. In DNA, the CDR3 is TGTGCCTGGAGCCGTACCGAAACCCAGTACTTC. It is translated as CAWSRTETQYF.

The chain has TRBV12-5 and TRBJ2-7; D might be TRBD1 (5 bases). This CDR3 comprises 16 residues. Germline CDR1 is LGHNT and CDR2 is FRNRAP. The V end was cut by 0 bases, the J end by 4 bases, with 16 bases between. CDR3 DNA sequence: TGTGCTAGTGGTTTGGTAATAACAGGCTCTAATTACGAGCAGTACTTC. It yields the protein CASGLVITGSNYEQYF.

The chain recombines TRBV5-1 with TRBJ2-1; 9 bases line up with TRBD1. This CDR3 contains 15 residues. The germline gives CDR1 SGHRS, CDR2 YFSETQ. Germline trimming cut 5 bases from V and 6 bases from J; bases unmatched to any gene: 9. CDR3 loop: CASRGTGGPFNEQFF. In nucleotides, the CDR3 is TGCGCCAGCAGGGGCACAGGGGGCCCTTTCAATGAGCAGTTCTTC.

V and J are TRBV2 and TRBJ2-7, with D unclear. The germline gives CDR1 SNHLY, CDR2 FYNNEI. V lost 3 bases and J lost 7, with 10 bases in between. The CDR3 is 12 amino acids. CDR3 loop: CASSDSGREQYV. The CDR3, as DNA: TGTGCCAGCAGTGATTCGGGTAGGGAGCAGTACGTC.

V is TRBV9 and J is TRBJ2-3; D not resolved. CDR3 length equals 15 residues. CDR1 is SGDLS, CDR2 YYNGEE, per germline. Trimming took off 0 bases at V and 4 bases at J, with 12 bases between the two ends. The chain's CDR3 is CASSVGLPTADTQYF. The CDR3 nucleotides are TGTGCCAGCAGCGTAGGGCTTCCGACGGCAGATACGCAGTATTTT.

The CDR3: CASGDLRINTIYF. The CDR3, as DNA: TGTGCCAGCGGGGACCTCCGGATTAACACCATATATTTT. This chain uses TRBV7-2 with TRBJ1-3, with D perhaps matching TRBD1 (5 bases). The germline CDR1 and CDR2 sequences are SGHTA and FQGNSA. The CDR3 spans 13 residues. V shed 8 bases and J shed 7 bases, with 15 bases lying between them.

The genes are TRBV11-2 and TRBJ2-5; tentative D call: TRBD1 (6 bases). Trimming cost V 1 base and J 3 bases, with 12 bases left between them. This CDR3 region has 15 residues. CDR1 and CDR2 from the germline V gene are SGHAT and FQNNGV. The CDR3 bases are TGTGCCAGCAGCTTAGGAGGACAGAGAAAAGAGACCCAGTACTTC. It specifies CASSLGGQRKETQYF.

This chain uses TRBV5-8 with TRBJ1-5, with D tentatively TRBD1 (5 bases). CDR3 size: 15 residues. V lost 4 bases, J lost 3 bases, and 14 bases lay in between. CDR1 is SGHTS, CDR2 YDEGEE, per germline. CDR3 residues: CASSATRGDNQPQHF. CDR3 in DNA: TGTGCCAGCAGCGCTACTCGGGGGGACAATCAGCCCCAGCATTTT. Full variable domain (missing parts from reference TRBV5-8 and TRBJ1-5): EAGVTQSPTHLIKTRGQQATLRCSPISGHTSVYWYQQALGLGLQFLLWYDEGEERNRGNFPPRFSGRQFPNYSSELNVNALELEDSALYLCASSATRGDNQPQHFGDGTRLSIL.

This clone was found a few times. The V and J genes are TRBV6-6 and TRBJ1-1; D ambiguous. Per the germline V gene, CDR1 is MNHNY and CDR2 is SVGAGI (reference sequence). CDR3 length: 11 residues. Trimming removed 6 bases at V and 8 bases at J, with 10 bases between. CDR3 residues: CASSHASEAFF. The CDR3 DNA follows: TGTGCCAGCAGCCACGCAAGCGAAGCTTTCTTT.

The chain uses TRBV9 and TRBJ2-2, with D uncertain. V shed 4 bases and J shed 4 bases, with 14 bases lying between them. The germline gives CDR1 SGDLS, CDR2 YYNGEE. The CDR3 has 15 residues. In nucleotides, the CDR3 is TGTGCCAGCAGCCTAATAGGGTTGGGCACCGGGGAGCTGTTTTTT. It yields the protein CASSLIGLGTGELFF.

The chain carries TRBV7-9 and TRBJ1-5, with D uncertain. V was cut by 6 bases and J by 5 bases, with 11 bases left in between. This CDR3 has 13 amino acids. Per germline, CDR1 SEHNR and CDR2 FQNEAQ (reference sequence). Here the CDR3 DNA reads TGTGCCAGCAGTCCTACAGATTATCAGCCCCAGCATTTT. Its translation is CASSPTDYQPQHF.

The chain couples TRBV6-5 to TRBJ1-2; D might be TRBD1 (6 bases). Between the trimmed V and J ends, which lost 10 bases and 4 bases, there was a span of 16 bases. The germline CDR1 and CDR2 sequences are MNHEY and SVGAGI. The CDR3 contains 13 residues. The CDR3 loop is CAIMGGPSYGYTF. The CDR3 nucleotides are TGTGCCATCATGGGGGGGCCTAGCTATGGCTACACCTTC.

V gene TRBV27 combines with J gene TRBJ1-5, with a tentative D call TRBD1 (6 bases). The ends were cut back, 1 base at V and 9 bases at J, with 10 bases in the middle. Germline V lookup: CDR1 MNHEY, CDR2 SMNVEV (reference sequence). The CDR3 covers 13 residues. The CDR3 spells CASSLYGGGPQHF. Written as DNA, the CDR3 is TGTGCCAGCAGTTTATACGGGGGCGGGCCCCAGCATTTT.

The chain has TRBV19 and TRBJ2-4; D remains unclear. This CDR3 comprises 15 residues. CDR1 is LNHDA, CDR2 SQIVND, per germline (reference sequence). V lost 6 bases and J lost 0, with 12 bases in between. DNA of the CDR3: TGTGCCAGTAGCAACCCCCCCCGAGCCAAAAACATTCAGTACTTC. Residues: CASSNPPRAKNIQYF. Using reference TRBV19 and TRBJ2-4 for the parts outside the CDR3, the full variable domain is DGGITQSPKYLFRKEGQNVTLSCEQNLNHDAMYWYRQDPGQGLRLIYYSQIVNDFQKGDIAEGYSVSREKKESFPLTVTSAQKNPTAFYLCASSNPPRAKNIQYFGAGTRLSVL.

This CDR3 reads CASSLRWPSGRAGNIQYF. Here the CDR3 DNA reads TGTGCCAGCAGTCTTAGGTGGCCTAGCGGGAGGGCCGGAAACATTCAGTACTTC. The V gene is TRBV7-2, the J gene TRBJ2-4, with 12 bases lining up with TRBD2. Germline trimming cut 6 bases from V and 6 bases from J; bases unmatched to any gene: 15. The CDR3 runs to 18 residues. Germline V gives CDR1 SGHTA, CDR2 FQGNSA.

The V gene is TRBV18, the J gene TRBJ1-2; the D gene is possibly TRBD1 (5 bases). Germline V CDR1 and CDR2: KGHSH, LQKENI. This CDR3 is built from 15 residues. The germline V and J ends were trimmed by 3 bases and 7 bases, with 18 bases remaining between them. CDR3 in amino acids: CASSPRDARLGGYTF. DNA for the CDR3: TGTGCCAGCTCACCCCGGGACGCGAGATTGGGTGGCTACACCTTC.

V gene TRBV6-5 combines with J gene TRBJ1-4; D unclear. CDR3 length: 14 residues. The V gene lost 0 bases and the J gene lost 8 bases, with 10 bases spanning the gap. Germline values: CDR1 MNHEY, CDR2 SVGAGI. Written as DNA, the CDR3 is TGTGCCAGCAGTTACTCGAGTGGAGAGGAAAAACTGTTTTTT. Its translation is CASSYSSGEEKLFF.

The chain combines TRBV10-2 with TRBJ1-3; maybe TRBD1 (5 bases). The V gene lost 4 bases and the J gene lost 0 bases, with 7 bases spanning the gap. This CDR3 has 14 amino acids. Germline V CDR1 and CDR2: WSHSY, SAAADI. The CDR3 DNA reads TGCGCCAGCAGTGGGGGGATCTCTGGAAACACCATATATTTT. Residues: CASSGGISGNTIYF.

This clone has just a few counts. The rearrangement links TRBV30 to TRBJ1-1; perhaps TRBD1 as D (6 bases). V lost 1 base and J lost 1, with 13 bases in between. Germline V gene sequence: CDR1 GTSNPN, CDR2 SVGIG (reference sequence). The CDR3 extends over 15 amino acids. The CDR3 reads CAWSEFGDTNTEAFF. The CDR3 DNA reads TGTGCCTGGAGTGAATTCGGGGACACGAACACTGAAGCTTTCTTT.